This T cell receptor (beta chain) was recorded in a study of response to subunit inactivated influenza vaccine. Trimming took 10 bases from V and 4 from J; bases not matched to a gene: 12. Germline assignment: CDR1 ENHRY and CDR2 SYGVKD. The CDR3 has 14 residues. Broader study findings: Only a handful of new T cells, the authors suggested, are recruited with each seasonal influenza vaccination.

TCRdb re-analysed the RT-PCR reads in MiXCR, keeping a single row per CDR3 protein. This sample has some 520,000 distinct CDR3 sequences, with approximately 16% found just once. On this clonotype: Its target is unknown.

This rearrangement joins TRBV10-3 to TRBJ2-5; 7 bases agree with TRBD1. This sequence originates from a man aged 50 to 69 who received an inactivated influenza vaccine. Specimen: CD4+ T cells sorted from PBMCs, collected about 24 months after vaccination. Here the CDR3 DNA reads TGTGCCACCCTTCGGCAGGGGGAGTCAGAGACCCAGTACTTC. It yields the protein CATLRQGESETQYF.